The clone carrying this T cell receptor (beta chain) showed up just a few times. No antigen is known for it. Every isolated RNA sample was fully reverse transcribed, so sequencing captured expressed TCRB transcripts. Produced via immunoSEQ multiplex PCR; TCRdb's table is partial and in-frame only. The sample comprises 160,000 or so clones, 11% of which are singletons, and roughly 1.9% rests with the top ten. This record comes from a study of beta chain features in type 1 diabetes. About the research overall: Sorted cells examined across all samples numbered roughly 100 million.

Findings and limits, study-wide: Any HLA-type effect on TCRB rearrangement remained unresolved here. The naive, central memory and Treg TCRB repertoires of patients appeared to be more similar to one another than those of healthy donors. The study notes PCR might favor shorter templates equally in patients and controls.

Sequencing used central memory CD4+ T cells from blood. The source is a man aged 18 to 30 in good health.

DNA of the CDR3: TGTGCCAGCAGCGCAGGGATGATTGGAAAACTGTTTTTT. Its translation is CASSAGMIGKLFF. J is TRBJ1-4 and V is TRBV7-2; D is perhaps TRBD1 (5 bases). V lost 5 bases to trimming and J lost 10 bases, with 14 bases between them. This CDR3 is built from 13 residues. The V gene's germline CDR1 is SGHTA and CDR2 FQGNSA.